One and the same sample provided the 21 T cell receptor beta chains below, sequenced in a study of shared clonotypes between healthy human individuals. Sequencing was performed with immunoSEQ multiplex PCR; in TCRdb, only in-frame clones are kept and a portion is missing. Of some 700,000 clones listed, 90% are singletons. Sequencing was carried out using memory CD8+ T cells from PBMCs. Subset specified: CD45RO+ cells pooled with CCR7-negative TemRA cells. These receptors were obtained from a man aged 18 to 35 in good health. Some clones in this sample may be carry-over from other donors' samples.

This chain links TRBV28 with TRBJ2-5; tentative D call: TRBD2 (6 bases). V dropped 5 bases and J dropped 1 base, with 14 bases sitting between them. Germline CDR1 and CDR2: MDHEN and SYDVKM. The CDR3 runs to 15 residues. CDR3 in amino acids: CASSQTTSPQETQYF. CDR3 DNA sequence: TGTGCCAGCAGTCAAACGACTAGTCCCCAAGAGACCCAGTACTTC.

This chain joins TRBV28 and TRBJ1-5, with a tentative D call TRBD1 (5 bases). The V gene's germline CDR1 is MDHEN and CDR2 SYDVKM. The V gene lost 3 bases and the J gene lost 1 base, with 7 bases spanning the gap. This CDR3 has 14 residues. CDR3 sequence reads: CASSFGDSNQPQHF. In DNA form, the CDR3 reads TGTGCCAGCAGTTTCGGGGACAGCAATCAGCCCCAGCATTTT.

This chain connects TRBV5-5 to TRBJ2-1; TRBD2 agrees at 7 bases. This CDR3 has 13 amino acids. V trimming: 7 bases; J trimming: 7 bases; junction bases outside the gene matches: 8. Germline CDR1 and CDR2: SGHKS and YYEKEE (reference sequence). The CDR3 loop reads CASRGGAVNEQFF. DNA for the CDR3: TGTGCCAGCCGGGGAGGGGCTGTGAATGAGCAGTTCTTC. Drawing the rest from reference TRBV5-5 and TRBJ2-1, the complete variable domain is DAGVTQSPTHLIKTRGQQVTLRCSPISGHKSVSWYQQVLGQGPQFIFQYYEKEERGRGNFPDRFSARQFPNYSSELNVNALLLGDSALYLCASRGGAVNEQFFGPGTRLTVL.

The chain is built from TRBV7-9 and TRBJ1-2; D perhaps matches TRBD1 (5 bases). Trimming took 5 bases from V and 5 from J, leaving 15 bases between them. The CDR3 is 14 residues long. The germline V gene encodes CDR1 SEHNR and CDR2 FQNEAQ (reference sequence). The CDR3 bases are TGTGCCAGCAGCCGGTCAGGGCTAGCGTATGGCTACACCTTC. It yields the protein CASSRSGLAYGYTF.

This chain connects TRBV27 to TRBJ2-7; D perhaps matches TRBD2 (5 bases). The length of the CDR3 is 14 residues. Trimming left V 5 bases short and J 7 bases short, with 18 bases between. CDR1 MNHEY and CDR2 SMNVEV come from the germline V gene (reference sequence). The chain's CDR3 is CASSLTAVAWEQYF. The CDR3 bases are TGTGCCAGCAGTCTAACAGCGGTGGCATGGGAGCAGTACTTC.

This rearrangement joins TRBV5-1 to TRBJ2-1, with 14 nucleotides matching TRBD2. In germline, CDR1 is SGHRS, CDR2 YFSETQ. The V and J ends lost 1 base and 2 bases, in that order; junction bases with no gene match: 8. The length of the CDR3 is 19 residues. CDR3 bases: TGCGCCAGCAGCTTGACCCCACAGGGACTAGCGGGAGCCTACAATGAGCAGTTCTTC. As protein: CASSLTPQGLAGAYNEQFF. Full variable domain (remainder filled in from reference TRBV5-1 and TRBJ2-1): KAGVTQTPRYLIKTRGQQVTLSCSPISGHRSVSWYQQTPGQGLQFLFEYFSETQRNKGNFPGRFSGRQFSNSRSEMNVSTLELGDSALYLCASSLTPQGLAGAYNEQFFGPGTRLTVL.

V and J are TRBV7-8 and TRBJ1-1; TRBD1 might be the D (6 bases). Trimming shortened V by 3 bases and J by 1 base, and 18 bases separated the two germline ends. The CDR3 runs 17 residues. Germline CDR1 reads SGHVS; CDR2 reads FQNEAQ. The DNA of the CDR3 is TGTGCCAGCAGCTTCACCCTAACCCCACAGGGGAACACTGAAGCTTTCTTT. It yields the protein CASSFTLTPQGNTEAFF.

This chain connects TRBV6-1 to TRBJ2-7; 8 bases match TRBD1. Losses at the gene ends were 4 bases for V and 2 bases for J; bases not matched to a gene: 7. The length of the CDR3 is 15 residues. Looked up from germline, CDR1 is MNHNS and CDR2 is SASEGT. The CDR3 nucleotides read TGTGCCAGCAGTGGTAGGACAGGGACCACCTACGAGCAGTACTTC. The encoded protein is CASSGRTGTTYEQYF.

The chain employs TRBV10-3 and TRBJ2-7, with D perhaps TRBD2 (6 bases). Germline V gene sequence: CDR1 ENHRY, CDR2 SYGVKD. The CDR3 consists of 15 residues. Trimming took 3 bases from V and 2 from J, leaving 14 bases between them. The CDR3 here is CAISEPKTRTYEQYF. Here the CDR3 DNA reads TGTGCCATCAGTGAACCAAAGACTAGGACCTACGAGCAGTACTTC.

The chain couples TRBV30 to TRBJ1-3, with a weak D call TRBD1 (6 bases). CDR1 is GTSNPN, CDR2 SVGIG, per germline (reference sequence). This CDR3 comprises 13 residues. The V end was cut by 2 bases, the J end by 3 bases, with 8 bases between. In DNA form, the CDR3 reads TGTGCCTGGAGTTGGGACATTGGAAACACCATATATTTT. Amino acid sequence: CAWSWDIGNTIYF.

This sequence joins TRBV7-2 and TRBJ2-1; 7 nucleotides agree with TRBD2. This CDR3 contains 18 residues. Germline CDR1 reads SGHTA; CDR2 reads FQGNSA. With 0 bases clipped from V and 5 bases from J, the junction kept 13 bases outside the gene matches. The DNA for the CDR3 is TGTGCCAGCAGCTTAGCGCGCCGGATGGGGCTAGCGGACAATGAGCAGTTCTTC. Amino acid sequence: CASSLARRMGLADNEQFF.

The rearrangement joins TRBV7-9 to TRBJ1-1; 7 nucleotides line up with TRBD1. The germline V gene has CDR1 SEHNR and CDR2 FQNEAQ (reference sequence). This CDR3 comprises 16 residues. The J segment lost 0 bases and the V segment lost 7 bases, leaving 11 bases of the junction unmatched. In DNA form, the CDR3 reads TGTGCCAGCACCCACCGGCTGGGACAGATGAACACTGAAGCTTTCTTT. It codes for CASTHRLGQMNTEAFF.

The V and J genes are TRBV7-9 and TRBJ2-5; 12 bases map to TRBD2. Germline V gives CDR1 SEHNR, CDR2 FQNEAQ (reference sequence). The CDR3 sequence is 16 residues long. V gave up 8 bases and J gave up 4 bases; unmatched junction bases: 11. The DNA for the CDR3 is TGTGCCAGCCAAGCGGCAGGACTAGCGGGAAGAGAGACCCAGTACTTC. As protein: CASQAAGLAGRETQYF.

This rearrangement joins TRBV29-1 to TRBJ1-4, with 9 positions matching TRBD1. CDR1 is SQVTM and CDR2 is ANQGSEA in the germline V gene. This CDR3 has 17 amino acids. With V trimmed by 7 bases and J by 8 bases, 20 bases remained unmatched. The CDR3: CSAVGPDRGPIPEKLFF. In DNA form, the CDR3 reads TGCAGCGCTGTAGGGCCGGACAGGGGCCCCATCCCGGAAAAACTGTTTTTT.

The chain couples TRBV27 to TRBJ1-2; 10 bases agree with TRBD1. CDR3 size: 14 residues. After removal of 5 bases from V and 5 bases from J, the junction contained 5 bases not matched to a gene. Germline V gene sequence: CDR1 MNHEY, CDR2 SMNVEV (reference sequence). CDR3 sequence reads: CASSTGTGVYGYTF. The CDR3 bases are TGTGCCAGCAGTACCGGGACAGGGGTTTATGGCTACACCTTC.

Note on this clone: Distinct nucleotide sequences in the sample also encode this CDR3. This chain links TRBV5-1 with TRBJ2-7; D ambiguous. With 0 bases removed from V and 0 bases from J, the gap between germline ends came to 4 bases. Per germline, CDR1 SGHRS and CDR2 YFSETQ. The CDR3 has 13 residues. CDR3 DNA: TGCGCCAGCAGCTTGGGCAGCTCCTACGAGCAGTACTTC. Its translation: CASSLGSSYEQYF.

The chain has TRBV15 and TRBJ2-7; 7 nucleotides line up with TRBD2. Trimming cost V 3 bases and J 0 bases; bases outside gene matches: 2. The germline gives CDR1 LNHNV, CDR2 YYDKDF (reference sequence). This CDR3 comprises 14 residues. The CDR3 nucleotides are TGTGCCACCAGCAGTGGGGGGGTCTCCTACGAGCAGTACTTC. As protein: CATSSGGVSYEQYF.

A word on this clone: The sample holds other DNA sequences that translate to the same CDR3. The chain joins TRBV11-2 to TRBJ2-5; D unclear. This CDR3 is built from 12 residues. Germline CDR1 and CDR2: SGHAT and FQNNGV. Between the trimmed V and J ends, which lost 5 bases and 5 bases, there was a span of 9 bases. CDR3 nucleotides: TGTGCCAGCAGCCCACGAGGCGAGACCCAGTACTTC. Translation: CASSPRGETQYF.

This clone was seen only once. This sequence joins TRBV19 and TRBJ2-7; D may correspond to TRBD1 or TRBD2 (5 bases each). Germline V gives CDR1 LNHDA, CDR2 SQIVND (reference sequence). The CDR3 is 15 residues long. V lost 5 bases and J 2 bases, leaving 16 bases between the germline ends. The DNA for the CDR3 is TGTGCCAGTAGTTCGCGTAGCGAGGGGACCTACGAGCAGTACTTC. This codes for CASSSRSEGTYEQYF.

The genes are TRBV6-8 and TRBJ2-1, with D unclear. V lost 4 bases and J lost 15, with 7 bases in between. The length of the CDR3 is 9 residues. Germline CDR1 and CDR2: MNHGY and SAAAGT. Here the CDR3 reads CASSSKTFF. CDR3 DNA sequence: TGTGCCAGCAGTTCAAAGACGTTCTTC.

The chain employs TRBV6-1 and TRBJ2-7; 9 bases line up with TRBD1. CDR3 length equals 15 residues. The germline V gene encodes CDR1 MNHNS and CDR2 SASEGT. After removal of 6 bases from V and 4 bases from J, the junction contained 10 bases not matched to a gene. CDR3 coding DNA: TGTGCCAGCAGGAAGGGACAGGGAAGAGGTTACGAGCAGTACTTC. Translated, it gives CASRKGQGRGYEQYF.